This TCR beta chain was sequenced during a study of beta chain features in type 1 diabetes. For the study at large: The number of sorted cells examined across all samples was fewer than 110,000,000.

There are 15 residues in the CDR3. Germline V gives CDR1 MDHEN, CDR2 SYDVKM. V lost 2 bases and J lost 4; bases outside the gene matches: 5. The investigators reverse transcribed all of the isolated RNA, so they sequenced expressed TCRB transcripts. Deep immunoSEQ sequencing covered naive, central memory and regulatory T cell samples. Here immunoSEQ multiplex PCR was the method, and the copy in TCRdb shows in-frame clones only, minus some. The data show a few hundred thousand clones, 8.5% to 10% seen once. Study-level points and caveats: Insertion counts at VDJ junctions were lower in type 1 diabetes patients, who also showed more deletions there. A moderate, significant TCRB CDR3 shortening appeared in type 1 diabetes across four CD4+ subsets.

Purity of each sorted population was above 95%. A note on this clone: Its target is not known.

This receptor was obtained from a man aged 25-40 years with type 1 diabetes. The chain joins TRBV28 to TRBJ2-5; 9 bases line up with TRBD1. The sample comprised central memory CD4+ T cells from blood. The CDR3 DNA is TGTGCCAGCAGTTTAACAGGGGGCTTCGGAGAGACCCAGTACTTC. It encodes CASSLTGGFGETQYF. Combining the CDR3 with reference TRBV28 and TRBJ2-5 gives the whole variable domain DVKVTQSSRYLVKRTGEKVFLECVQDMDHENMFWYRQDPGLGLRLIYFSYDVKMKEKGDIPEGYSVSREKKERFSLILESASTNQTSMYLCASSLTGGFGETQYFGPGTRLLVL.